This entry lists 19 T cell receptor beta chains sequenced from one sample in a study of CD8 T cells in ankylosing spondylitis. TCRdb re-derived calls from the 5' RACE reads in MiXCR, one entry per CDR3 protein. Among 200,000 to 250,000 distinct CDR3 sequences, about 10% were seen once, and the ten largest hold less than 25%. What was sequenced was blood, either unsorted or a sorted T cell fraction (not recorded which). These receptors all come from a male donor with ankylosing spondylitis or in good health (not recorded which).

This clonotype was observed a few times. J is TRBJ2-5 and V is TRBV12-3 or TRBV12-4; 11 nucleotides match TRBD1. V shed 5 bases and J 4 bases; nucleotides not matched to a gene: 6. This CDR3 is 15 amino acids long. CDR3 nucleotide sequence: TGTGCCAGCAGTGGATCCGGGACAGGGGGAGAGACCCAGTACTTC. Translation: CASSGSGTGGETQYF.

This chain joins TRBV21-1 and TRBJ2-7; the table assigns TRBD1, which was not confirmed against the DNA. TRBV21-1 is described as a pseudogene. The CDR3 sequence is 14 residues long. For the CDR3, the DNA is TGTGCCAGCAGCAAGGACAGACGAGGTGACGAGCAGTACTTC. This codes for CASSKDRRGDEQYF.

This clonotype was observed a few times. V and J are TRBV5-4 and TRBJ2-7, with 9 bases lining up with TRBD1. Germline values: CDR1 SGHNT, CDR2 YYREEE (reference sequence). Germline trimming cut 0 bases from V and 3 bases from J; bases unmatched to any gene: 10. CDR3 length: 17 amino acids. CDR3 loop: CASSLGPPGTGNYEQYF. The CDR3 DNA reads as TGTGCCAGCAGCTTGGGCCCACCCGGGACAGGGAACTACGAGCAGTACTTC.

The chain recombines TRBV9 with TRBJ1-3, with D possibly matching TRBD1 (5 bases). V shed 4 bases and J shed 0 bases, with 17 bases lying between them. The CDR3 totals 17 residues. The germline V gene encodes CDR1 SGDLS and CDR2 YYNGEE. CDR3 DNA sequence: TGTGCCAGCAGCCCCGTCGGGGCTTTCTCCTCTGGAAACACCATATATTTT. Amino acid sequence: CASSPVGAFSSGNTIYF.

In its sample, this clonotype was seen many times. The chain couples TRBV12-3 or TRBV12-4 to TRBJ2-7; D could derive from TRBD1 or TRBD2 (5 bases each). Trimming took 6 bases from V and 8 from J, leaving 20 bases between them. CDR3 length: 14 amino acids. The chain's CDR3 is CASRTGTENGKQYF. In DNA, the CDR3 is TGTGCCAGCAGGACCGGGACGGAGAATGGGAAGCAGTACTTC.

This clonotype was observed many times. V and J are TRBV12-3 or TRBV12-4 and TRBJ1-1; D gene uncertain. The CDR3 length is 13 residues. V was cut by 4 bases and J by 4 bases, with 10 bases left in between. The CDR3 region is CASSSPPTTEAFF. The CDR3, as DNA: TGTGCCAGCAGTTCTCCTCCGACCACTGAAGCTTTCTTT.

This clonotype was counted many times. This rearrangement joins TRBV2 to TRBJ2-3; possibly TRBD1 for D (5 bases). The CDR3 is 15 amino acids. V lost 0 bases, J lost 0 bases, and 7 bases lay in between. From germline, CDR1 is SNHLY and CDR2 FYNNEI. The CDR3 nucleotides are TGTGCCAGCAGTGAAGCGCAGGGCAGCACAGATACGCAGTATTTT. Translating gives CASSEAQGSTDTQYF.

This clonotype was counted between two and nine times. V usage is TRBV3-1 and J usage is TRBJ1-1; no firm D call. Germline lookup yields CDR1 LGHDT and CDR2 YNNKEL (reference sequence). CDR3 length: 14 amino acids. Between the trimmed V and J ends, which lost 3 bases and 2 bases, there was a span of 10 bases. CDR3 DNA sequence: TGTGCCAGCAGCCAGAAGTCAATCAACACTGAAGCTTTCTTT. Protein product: CASSQKSINTEAFF.

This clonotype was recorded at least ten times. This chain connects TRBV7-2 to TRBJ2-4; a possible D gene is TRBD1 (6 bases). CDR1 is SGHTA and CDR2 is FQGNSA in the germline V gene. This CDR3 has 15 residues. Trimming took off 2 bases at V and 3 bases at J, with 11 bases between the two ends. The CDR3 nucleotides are TGTGCCAGCAGCTTAAGTCAGGGGTACAAAAACATTCAGTACTTC. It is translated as CASSLSQGYKNIQYF.

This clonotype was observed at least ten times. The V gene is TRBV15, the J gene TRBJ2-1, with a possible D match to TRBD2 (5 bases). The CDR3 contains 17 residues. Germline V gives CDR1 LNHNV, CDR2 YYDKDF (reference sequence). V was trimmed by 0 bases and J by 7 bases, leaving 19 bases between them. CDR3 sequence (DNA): TGTGCCACCAGCAGAGATTACCCGCAGGCCGGGATGAATGAGCAGTTCTTC. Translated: CATSRDYPQAGMNEQFF.

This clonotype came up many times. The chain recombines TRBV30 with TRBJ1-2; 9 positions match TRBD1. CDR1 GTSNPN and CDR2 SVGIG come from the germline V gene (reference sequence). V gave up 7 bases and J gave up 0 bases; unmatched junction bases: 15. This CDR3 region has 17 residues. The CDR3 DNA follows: TGTGCCTTCCACCGGGACAGGGCCAGAGGATCTAACTATGGCTACACCTTC. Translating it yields CAFHRDRARGSNYGYTF.

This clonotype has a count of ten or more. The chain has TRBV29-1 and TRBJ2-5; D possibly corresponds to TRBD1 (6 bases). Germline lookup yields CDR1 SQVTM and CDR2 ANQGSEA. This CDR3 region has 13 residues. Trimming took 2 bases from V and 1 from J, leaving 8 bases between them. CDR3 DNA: TGCAGCGTTGAACAGGGGACCCAAGAGACCCAGTACTTC. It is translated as CSVEQGTQETQYF.

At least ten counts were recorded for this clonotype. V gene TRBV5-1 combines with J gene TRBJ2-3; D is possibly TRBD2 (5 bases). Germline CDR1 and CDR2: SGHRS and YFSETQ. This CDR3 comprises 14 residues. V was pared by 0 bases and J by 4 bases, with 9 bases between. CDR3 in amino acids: CASSLVPGADTQYF. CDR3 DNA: TGCGCCAGCAGCTTGGTACCCGGGGCAGATACGCAGTATTTT. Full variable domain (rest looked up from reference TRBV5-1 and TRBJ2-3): KAGVTQTPRYLIKTRGQQVTLSCSPISGHRSVSWYQQTPGQGLQFLFEYFSETQRNKGNFPGRFSGRQFSNSRSEMNVSTLELGDSALYLCASSLVPGADTQYFGPGTRLTVL.

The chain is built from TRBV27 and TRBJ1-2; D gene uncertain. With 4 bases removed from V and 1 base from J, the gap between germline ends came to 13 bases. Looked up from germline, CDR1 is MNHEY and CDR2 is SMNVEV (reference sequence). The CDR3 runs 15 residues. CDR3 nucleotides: TGTGCCAGCAGTTCCCCCCTTGGTGGTAACTATGGCTACACCTTC. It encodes CASSSPLGGNYGYTF.

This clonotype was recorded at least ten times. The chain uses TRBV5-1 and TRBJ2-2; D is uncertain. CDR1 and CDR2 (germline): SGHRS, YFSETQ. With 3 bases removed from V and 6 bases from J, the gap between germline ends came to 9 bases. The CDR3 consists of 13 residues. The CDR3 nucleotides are TGCGCCAGCAGCTCCCAGTTCTCCGGGGAGCTGTTTTTT. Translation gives CASSSQFSGELFF.

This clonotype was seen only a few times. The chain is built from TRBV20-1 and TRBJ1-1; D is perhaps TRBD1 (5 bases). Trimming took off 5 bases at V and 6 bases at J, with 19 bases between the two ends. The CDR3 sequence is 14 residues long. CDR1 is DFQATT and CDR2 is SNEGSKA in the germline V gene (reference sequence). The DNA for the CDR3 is TGCAGTGCTCCCAGCGGCAGGGTGAGGGCTGAAGCTTTCTTT. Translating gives CSAPSGRVRAEAFF.

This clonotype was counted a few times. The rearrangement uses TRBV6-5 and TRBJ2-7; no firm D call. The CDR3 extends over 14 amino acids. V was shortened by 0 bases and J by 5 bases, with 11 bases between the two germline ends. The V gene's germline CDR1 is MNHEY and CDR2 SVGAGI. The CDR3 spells CASSYSAGSDEQYF. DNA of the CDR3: TGTGCCAGCAGTTACTCTGCCGGGTCGGACGAGCAGTACTTC.

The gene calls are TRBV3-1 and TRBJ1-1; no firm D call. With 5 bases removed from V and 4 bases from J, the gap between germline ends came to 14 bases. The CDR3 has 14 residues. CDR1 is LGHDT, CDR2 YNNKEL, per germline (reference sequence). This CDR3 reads CASSLGLGTTEAFF. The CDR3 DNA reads TGTGCCAGCAGCTTAGGGCTTGGAACCACTGAAGCTTTCTTT.

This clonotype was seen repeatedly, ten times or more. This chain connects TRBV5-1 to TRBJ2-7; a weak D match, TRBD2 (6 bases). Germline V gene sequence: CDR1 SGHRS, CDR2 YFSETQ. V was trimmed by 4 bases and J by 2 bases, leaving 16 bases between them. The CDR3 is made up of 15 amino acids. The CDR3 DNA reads TGCGCCAGCAGCCCCATGCGGGACGGCACCTACGAGCAGTACTTC. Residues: CASSPMRDGTYEQYF.